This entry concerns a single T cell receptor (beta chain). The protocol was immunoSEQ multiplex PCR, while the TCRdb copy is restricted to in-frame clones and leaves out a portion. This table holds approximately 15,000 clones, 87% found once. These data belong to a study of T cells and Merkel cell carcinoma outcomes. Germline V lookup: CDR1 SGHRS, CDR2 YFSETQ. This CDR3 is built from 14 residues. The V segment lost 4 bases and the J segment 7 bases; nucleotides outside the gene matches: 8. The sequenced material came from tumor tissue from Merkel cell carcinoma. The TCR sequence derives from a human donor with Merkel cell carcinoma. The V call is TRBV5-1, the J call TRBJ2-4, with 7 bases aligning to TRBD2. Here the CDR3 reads CASSPGGGGNIQYF. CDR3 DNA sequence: TGCGCCAGCAGCCCTGGAGGCGGGGGTAACATTCAGTACTTC. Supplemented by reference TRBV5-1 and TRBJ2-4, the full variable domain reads KAGVTQTPRYLIKTRGQQVTLSCSPISGHRSVSWYQQTPGQGLQFLFEYFSETQRNKGNFPGRFSGRQFSNSRSEMNVSTLELGDSALYLCASSPGGGGNIQYFGAGTRLSVL.